Listed below are T cell receptor beta chains from one sample, sequenced in a study of siplizumab effects on memory and regulatory T cells. Sequencing used immunoSEQ multiplex PCR; TCRdb keeps in-frame clones, though not all of them. Altogether roughly 120,000 clones are present, less than 95% being singletons, with the ten largest covering 1.5% to 2%. Sequencing was performed on non-Treg CD4+ T cells sorted from blood. Source of these receptors: a human donor in good health. CDR3s include the opening cysteine and the closing phenylalanine or tryptophan. D genes are given only for firm matches. Clone size is not always given. Where it is, it says once, few, many or a class for expanded clones.

TRBD1 | once | TRBJ2-7 | TRBV4-1 | TGCGCCAGCAGCCAGGGACAGGTCCTCGCCTACGAGCAGTACTTC | CASSQGQVLAYEQYF
- | - | TRBJ2-5 | TRBV5-1 | TGCGCCAGCAGCTTCGGACTACAAGAGACCCAGTACTTC | CASSFGLQETQYF
TRBD2 | once | TRBJ2-1 | TRBV5-4 | TGTGCCAGCAGCCCCCGGCGGACTAGCGGGTTTGGTGAGCAGTTCTTC | CASSPRRTSGFGEQFF
- | - | TRBJ1-2 | TRBV7-2 | TGTGCCAGCAGCTTAGAGGGATACTATGGCTACACCTTC | CASSLEGYYGYTF
- | - | TRBJ1-5 | TRBV19 | TGTGCCAGTATCCCGGGACATAATAGCAATCAGCCCCAGCATTTT | CASIPGHNSNQPQHF
TRBD2 | - | TRBJ2-1 | TRBV11-3 | TGTGCCAGCAGCTCTAGCGGGGTGAACAATGAGCAGTTCTTC | CASSSSGVNNEQFF
TRBD2 | - | TRBJ2-1 | TRBV5-1 | TGCGCCAGCAGCTTGGAGGCTAGCGGGAGCGGGGAGTTCTTC | CASSLEASGSGEFF
- | - | TRBJ2-6 | TRBV5-6 | TGTGCCAGCAGCCTGGGGTTCGCCGGGGCCAACGTCCTGACTTTC | CASSLGFAGANVLTF
TRBD2 | - | TRBJ2-7 | TRBV5-1 | TGCGCCAGCAGGGGAACTAGCGGGAGTGACGAGCAGTACTTC | CASRGTSGSDEQYF
- | - | TRBJ2-7 | TRBV27 | TGTGCCAGCAGTTACGAGGCGAGTCGGTCCTACGAGCAGTACTTC | CASSYEASRSYEQYF
TRBD1 | - | TRBJ2-4 | TRBV5-6 | TGTGCCAGCAGCTCGCAAGGGACAGTGAAGAACATTCAGTACTTC | CASSSQGTVKNIQYF
TRBD1 | - | TRBJ1-5 | TRBV2 | TGTGCCAGCAGAGACAGGACAGGCAGCTTTCAGCCCCAGCATTTT | CASRDRTGSFQPQHF
- | - | TRBJ2-5 | TRBV7-3 | TGTGCCAGCAGCTTAACGGAGGTTCAAGAGACCCAGTACTTC | CASSLTEVQETQYF
- | - | TRBJ1-2 | TRBV20-1 | TGCAGTGCTAGAGGGGCGGAAGGCTACACCTTC | CSARGAEGYTF
TRBD2 | once | TRBJ2-5 | TRBV11-3 | TGTGCCAGCAGTGGAACGGGAGGAGAGACCCAGTACTTC | CASSGTGGETQYF
- | - | TRBJ1-5 | TRBV6-5 | TGTGCCAGCAGTGCACACGGCGGGGGCAATCAGCCCCAGCATTTT | CASSAHGGGNQPQHF
- | - | TRBJ1-2 | TRBV5-1 | TGCGCCAGCAGCTTGGAACCACAAGCTAACTATGGCTACACCTTC | CASSLEPQANYGYTF
- | - | TRBJ2-7 | TRBV19 | TGTGCCAGTAGTATTACGGCCCCTGGCTTACCCTACGAGCAGTACTTC | CASSITAPGLPYEQYF
- | - | TRBJ1-2 | TRBV19 | TGTGCCAGTAGTATTAAGGAGGCAGTCTATGGCTACACCTTC | CASSIKEAVYGYTF
- | once | TRBJ1-5 | TRBV18 | TGTGCCAGCTCACCGAGGTATAGCAATCAGCCCCAGCATTTT | CASSPRYSNQPQHF
- | few | TRBJ1-4 | TRBV4-1 | TGCGCCAGCAGCCTTCAGGGAATAGGGGAAAAACTGTTTTTT | CASSLQGIGEKLFF
TRBD1 | - | TRBJ1-5 | TRBV6-1 | TGTGCCTCCCTCGACAGGGCAGGGCAGCCCCAGCATTTT | CASLDRAGQPQHF
- | - | TRBJ2-6 | TRBV9 | TGTGCCAGCAGCGCCCAGGGGGGGGCTGGGGCCAACGTCCTGACTTTC | CASSAQGGAGANVLTF
TRBD1 | - | TRBJ2-5 | TRBV7-9 | TGTGCCAGCAGCCCCTCGACAGGGGCGGGAGAGACCCAGTACTTC | CASSPSTGAGETQYF
TRBD2 | - | TRBJ2-7 | TRBV5-6 | TGTGCCAGCAGCTTGGCCGGGACTAATATCCACGAGCAGTACTTC | CASSLAGTNIHEQYF
- | - | TRBJ2-5 | TRBV6-1 | TGTGCCAGCAGTTCCCGTAGGGAGACCCAGTACTTC | CASSSRRETQYF
- | - | TRBJ2-7 | TRBV6-6 | TGTGCCAGCAGCTACTTTCAGGGAACAGGCAACGAGCAGTACTTC | CASSYFQGTGNEQYF
- | - | TRBJ2-5 | TRBV10-3 | TGTGCCATCAGTGATTTGGACAGAAAAGGGGGAGAGACCCAGTACTTC | CAISDLDRKGGETQYF
- | once | TRBJ2-7 | TRBV13 | TGTGCCAGCAGCTTAGGCCTTTACCGGGACCAAAACTACGAGCAGTACTTC | CASSLGLYRDQNYEQYF
- | - | TRBJ2-4 | TRBV15 | TGTGCCACCAGCAGAGGTCAGGCAGCCAAAAACATTCAGTACTTC | CATSRGQAAKNIQYF
- | - | TRBJ1-1 | TRBV27 | TGTGCCAGCAGTTTACTTGGGGACCCGAACACTGAAGCTTTCTTT | CASSLLGDPNTEAFF
- | - | TRBJ2-7 | TRBV2 | TGTGCCAGCGGCAAAGGGGCTGCTTCCTACGAGCAGTACTTC | CASGKGAASYEQYF
TRBD2 | - | TRBJ2-2 | TRBV5-1 | TGCGCCAGCAGCTCCGGGACTAGCGGGAGCACCGGGGAGCTGTTTTTT | CASSSGTSGSTGELFF
- | once | TRBJ1-3 | TRBV10-1 | TGCGCCAGCAGTCGGCAGCCGAGCTCTGGAAACACCATATATTTT | CASSRQPSSGNTIYF
- | - | TRBJ2-1 | TRBV28 | TGTGCCAGCAGGGGGGCGGCATACAATGAGCAGTTCTTC | CASRGAAYNEQFF
- | - | TRBJ2-6 | TRBV19 | TGTGCCAGTATAGAGGTGGAGGCTGGGGCCAACGTCCTGACTTTC | CASIEVEAGANVLTF
- | once | TRBJ2-5 | TRBV7-3 | TGTGCCAGCAGCTTTCGAGGACAAGAGACCCAGTACTTC | CASSFRGQETQYF
TRBD2 | - | TRBJ2-5 | TRBV7-4 | TGTGCCAGCAGCTTGTGGACTAGCGGACGAGAGACCCAGTACTTC | CASSLWTSGRETQYF
- | - | TRBJ2-5 | TRBV2 | TGTGCCAGCCGAGCGGACCAAGAGACCCAGTACTTC | CASRADQETQYF
- | - | TRBJ1-6 | TRBV12-5 | TGTGCTAGTGGTTTGAGGGGGAATTCACCCCTCCACTTT | CASGLRGNSPLHF
- | - | TRBJ1-3 | TRBV29-1 | TGCAGCGGGGGACATAAGGACACCATATATTTT | CSGGHKDTIYF
- | - | TRBJ1-2 | TRBV7-9 | TGTGCCAGCAGCCGTGGACAGTCCTATGGCTACACCTTC | CASSRGQSYGYTF
- | - | TRBJ2-3 | TRBV9 | TGTGCCAGCAGCGTAGTCAGCACAGATACGCAGTATTTT | CASSVVSTDTQYF
- | - | TRBJ1-2 | TRBV18 | TGTGCCAGCTCACCAGGGGATAACTATGGCTACACCTTC | CASSPGDNYGYTF
TRBD2 | - | TRBJ2-7 | TRBV27 | TGTGCCAGCAGGCCGCAGGGCACTTCTAGCGGGAGTTTCTACTACGAGCAGTACTTC | CASRPQGTSSGSFYYEQYF
- | - | TRBJ1-6 | TRBV15 | TGTGCCACCAGCAGCAGGAGCTCCTATAATTCACCCCTCCACTTT | CATSSRSSYNSPLHF
TRBD1 | - | TRBJ1-4 | TRBV11-2 | TGTGCCAGCAGCTTGGGGACAGGGGGAGAAAAACTGTTTTTT | CASSLGTGGEKLFF
TRBD2 | - | TRBJ2-5 | TRBV5-6 | TGTGCCAGCAGCTGGACTAGCGGGCAAAAAGAGACCCAGTACTTC | CASSWTSGQKETQYF
TRBD2 | once | TRBJ2-1 | TRBV9 | TGTGCCAGCAGCGTCCCGGGACTAGCGGGTAATGAGCAGTTCTTC | CASSVPGLAGNEQFF
- | few | TRBJ1-5 | TRBV18 | TGTGCCAGCTCACCAGCGGGGGCCAACCAGCCCCAGCATTTT | CASSPAGANQPQHF
- | - | TRBJ2-5 | TRBV18 | TGTGCCAGCTCACCACCGCTGAAGACCCAGTACTTC | CASSPPLKTQYF
- | - | TRBJ1-1 | TRBV19 | TGTGCCGGATCAGTATCCCCGAACACTGAAGCTTTCTTT | CAGSVSPNTEAFF
- | - | TRBJ2-2 | TRBV6-1 | TGTGCCAGCAACCCGACAGTACTCAACACCGGGGAGCTGTTTTTT | CASNPTVLNTGELFF
- | - | TRBJ2-1 | TRBV6-1 | TGTGCCATCGCGCCGACAGTTTCCAATGAGCAGTTCTTC | CAIAPTVSNEQFF
- | - | TRBJ1-1 | TRBV28 | TGTGCCAGCATTAGGGATGCCACTGAAGCTTTCTTT | CASIRDATEAFF
- | - | TRBJ2-7 | TRBV21-1 | TGTGCCAGCAGCAAATGGGGACCCCCCTACGAGCAGTACTTC | CASSKWGPPYEQYF
TRBD1 | - | TRBJ2-7 | TRBV5-6 | TGTGCCAGCAGCTTGGCCCCCGCAGGGGGCATCTCCTACGAGCAGTACTTC | CASSLAPAGGISYEQYF